Shown below are 2 T cell receptor beta chains from a single sample sequenced in a study of cytomegalovirus exposure and HLA in healthy donors. PCR was performed using 60 Vbeta and 13 Jbeta primers. Sequencing was performed with immunoSEQ multiplex PCR; in TCRdb, only in-frame clones are kept and a portion is missing. The table has 150,000 to 200,000 clones, roughly 79% seen once; the top ten hold 1.5% to 2%. The sample comprised PBMCs. The origin of the receptors is a man aged 25-45 years in good health and CMV-seronegative.

The chain recombines TRBV5-1 with TRBJ2-7, with 8 bases aligning to TRBD1. Losses at the gene ends were 0 bases for V and 4 bases for J; bases not matched to a gene: 9. The CDR3 is 16 amino acids. Germline CDR1 reads SGHRS; CDR2 reads YFSETQ. The DNA of the CDR3 is TGCGCCAGCAGCTTGGAGCCCACCAGGGGGCCTTACGAGCAGTACTTC. It specifies CASSLEPTRGPYEQYF.

This rearrangement joins TRBV28 to TRBJ2-2; a weak D match, TRBD1 (5 bases). Between the trimmed V and J ends, which lost 6 bases and 3 bases, there was a span of 20 bases. This CDR3 has 17 residues. CDR1 is MDHEN, CDR2 SYDVKM, per germline. CDR3: CASRKPSGPVDTGELFF. For the CDR3, the DNA is TGTGCCAGCAGGAAACCTTCAGGGCCCGTTGACACCGGGGAGCTGTTTTTT. Drawing the rest from reference TRBV28 and TRBJ2-2, the complete variable domain is DVKVTQSSRYLVKRTGEKVFLECVQDMDHENMFWYRQDPGLGLRLIYFSYDVKMKEKGDIPEGYSVSREKKERFSLILESASTNQTSMYLCASRKPSGPVDTGELFFGEGSRLTVL.